The 32 T cell receptor beta chains presented below share a single source sample, sequenced in a study of shared clonotypes between healthy human individuals. Produced via immunoSEQ multiplex PCR; TCRdb's table is partial and in-frame only. The sample contains more than 2 million clones, approximately 92% of which appear only once. Selected positively for CCR7 and CD45RO-negative, naive CD8 cells excluded terminally differentiated effector memory CD45RA+ cells. Sequencing was carried out using naive CD8+ T cells from PBMCs. The receptors come from a man younger than 35 in good health. Some clones in this sample may be carry-over from other donors' samples.

This rearrangement joins TRBV28 to TRBJ2-1; D possibly matches TRBD1 or TRBD2 (5 bases each). Looked up from germline, CDR1 is MDHEN and CDR2 is SYDVKM. The V end lost 3 bases, the J end lost 7 bases, and 19 bases lay between the germline ends. CDR3 length equals 16 residues. CDR3 region: CASSLRGVGLGNEQFF. CDR3 DNA sequence: TGTGCCAGCAGTTTGAGGGGAGTCGGACTTGGGAATGAGCAGTTCTTC. The full variable domain, its missing parts supplied by reference TRBV28 and TRBJ2-1, is DVKVTQSSRYLVKRTGEKVFLECVQDMDHENMFWYRQDPGLGLRLIYFSYDVKMKEKGDIPEGYSVSREKKERFSLILESASTNQTSMYLCASSLRGVGLGNEQFFGPGTRLTVL.

The gene calls are TRBV28 and TRBJ2-7; a weak D match, TRBD2 (6 bases). This CDR3 region has 15 residues. V was cut by 5 bases and J by 2 bases, with 16 bases left in between. Germline V lookup: CDR1 MDHEN, CDR2 SYDVKM. CDR3 bases: TGTGCCAGCAGTCCCTGGTCGGGCGGGGCCTACGAGCAGTACTTC. Protein: CASSPWSGGAYEQYF.

The chain recombines TRBV10-3 with TRBJ2-1, with TRBD1 matching 8 bases. CDR1 and CDR2 from the germline V gene are ENHRY and SYGVKD. The trim removed 4 bases at V and 6 bases at J, leaving 5 bases unmatched. The CDR3 runs 14 residues. The CDR3 spells CAISGPGTGNEQFF. CDR3 DNA: TGTGCCATCAGTGGACCCGGGACAGGCAATGAGCAGTTCTTC.

The rearrangement links TRBV25-1 to TRBJ1-1; D is unclear. Trimming removed 4 bases from V and 1 base from J, with 10 bases in between. Germline lookup yields CDR1 MGHDK and CDR2 SYGVNS. This CDR3 contains 14 residues. CDR3 sequence reads: CASSGRRENTEAFF. Written as DNA, the CDR3 is TGTGCCAGCAGTGGGCGGCGGGAGAACACTGAAGCTTTCTTT.

This rearrangement joins TRBV7-9 to TRBJ2-7, with D possibly being TRBD1 (6 bases). With 5 bases removed from V and 0 bases from J, the gap between germline ends came to 8 bases. Germline CDR1 is SEHNR and CDR2 is FQNEAQ (reference sequence). The CDR3 totals 13 residues. The CDR3 protein is CASSATGSYEQYF. The CDR3 DNA follows: TGTGCCAGCAGCGCGACAGGCTCCTACGAGCAGTACTTC. The full variable domain, its missing parts supplied by reference TRBV7-9 and TRBJ2-7, is DTGVSQNPRHKITKRGQNVTFRCDPISEHNRLYWYRQTLGQGPEFLTYFQNEAQLEKSRLLSDRFSAERPKGSFSTLEIQRTEQGDSAMYLCASSATGSYEQYFGPGTRLTVT.

The V and J genes are TRBV11-2 and TRBJ2-7, with 9 nucleotides matching TRBD1. Germline V gene lookup returns CDR1 SGHAT and CDR2 FQNNGV. This CDR3 region has 13 residues. Trimming removed 5 bases from V and 6 bases from J; junction bases left unmatched: 5. The CDR3 DNA follows: TGTGCCAGCAGCCCAAGGACAGGGGTCGAGCAGTACTTC. This sequence encodes CASSPRTGVEQYF.

V usage is TRBV9 and J usage is TRBJ2-1, with D possibly matching TRBD2 (6 bases). V shed 4 bases and J shed 1 base, with 15 bases lying between them. The CDR3 length is 16 residues. Germline assignment: CDR1 SGDLS and CDR2 YYNGEE. CDR3 DNA: TGTGCCAGCAGCCCGCGGCGGGGCCCTTCCTACAATGAGCAGTTCTTC. Amino acid sequence: CASSPRRGPSYNEQFF.

Concerning this clone itself: Within the sample, other DNA sequences also encode this same CDR3. V usage is TRBV28 and J usage is TRBJ2-3; D is unclear. Trimming cost V 5 bases and J 3 bases, with 9 bases left between them. The CDR3 has 13 amino acids. CDR1 is MDHEN and CDR2 is SYDVKM in the germline V gene. Here the CDR3 reads CASSPLRTDTQYF. CDR3 nucleotides: TGTGCCAGCAGTCCCCTCCGGACAGATACGCAGTATTTT.

V and J are TRBV7-8 and TRBJ2-1; perhaps D is TRBD1 or TRBD2 (6 bases each). The CDR3 covers 14 residues. The V end lost 1 base, the J end lost 7 bases, and 11 bases lay between the germline ends. In germline, CDR1 is SGHVS, CDR2 FQNEAQ. The CDR3 loop reads CASSLVRGPNEQFF. CDR3 nucleotides: TGTGCCAGCAGCTTAGTTCGGGGGCCGAATGAGCAGTTCTTC.

The chain couples TRBV14 to TRBJ2-4; D possibly matches TRBD1 or TRBD2 (6 bases each). The germline V and J ends were trimmed by 0 bases and 7 bases, with 19 bases remaining between them. This CDR3 is built from 17 residues. Germline V gives CDR1 SGHDN, CDR2 FVKESK. The DNA for the CDR3 is TGTGCCAGCAGCCAAGATCAGAGGGGGGAAGGAAGGAACATTCAGTACTTC. Protein product: CASSQDQRGEGRNIQYF.

This sequence joins TRBV4-1 and TRBJ2-7; 10 bases line up with TRBD1. The J segment lost 5 bases and the V segment lost 5 bases, leaving 15 bases of the junction unmatched. The CDR3 totals 17 residues. CDR1 and CDR2 from the germline V gene are MGHRA and YSYEKL. DNA of the CDR3: TGCGCCAGCAGCTCTCGCTTTGGGACAGGGGTTTCCCACGAGCAGTACTTC. Amino acid sequence: CASSSRFGTGVSHEQYF.

About this clone: The sample carries other DNA sequences with the same CDR3. The chain joins TRBV28 to TRBJ2-7; D ambiguous. V lost 5 bases, J lost 0 bases, and 8 bases lay in between. The germline gives CDR1 MDHEN, CDR2 SYDVKM. This CDR3 has 13 amino acids. In nucleotides, the CDR3 is TGTGCCAGCAGTCCACCTAGCTCCTACGAGCAGTACTTC. Translation: CASSPPSSYEQYF.

This chain joins TRBV19 and TRBJ2-3; TRBD1 agrees at 8 bases. This CDR3 contains 15 residues. Germline loops: CDR1 LNHDA, CDR2 SQIVND (reference sequence). The V gene end was trimmed by 5 bases and the J gene end by 4 bases; junction bases not matched to a gene: 8. The CDR3 bases are TGTGCCAGTAGTCTCCCTCGACAGGGGCCAGATACGCAGTATTTT. This translates into CASSLPRQGPDTQYF. Based on the CDR3 plus reference TRBV19 and TRBJ2-3, the full variable domain is DGGITQSPKYLFRKEGQNVTLSCEQNLNHDAMYWYRQDPGQGLRLIYYSQIVNDFQKGDIAEGYSVSREKKESFPLTVTSAQKNPTAFYLCASSLPRQGPDTQYFGPGTRLTVL.

The chain combines TRBV7-6 with TRBJ2-7; perhaps TRBD1 as D (6 bases). V was clipped by 1 base and J by 1 base, with 8 bases between them. Germline assignment: CDR1 SGHVS and CDR2 FNYEAQ. The CDR3 is 14 amino acids. CDR3 nucleotide sequence: TGTGCCAGCAGCTTAGAGAGGGGGTCCTACGAGCAGTACTTC. Amino acid sequence: CASSLERGSYEQYF.

A remark on this clone: The same CDR3 arises from other DNA sequences in this sample as well. The rearrangement joins TRBV7-9 to TRBJ2-1; TRBD2 aligns across 7 bases. Trimming removed 2 bases from V and 6 bases from J; junction bases left unmatched: 4. In germline, CDR1 is SEHNR, CDR2 FQNEAQ (reference sequence). CDR3 length: 14 residues. The CDR3 bases are TGTGCCAGCAGCTTAAGTGGGAGGGGCAATGAGCAGTTCTTC. Its translation is CASSLSGRGNEQFF.

The rearrangement joins TRBV2 to TRBJ2-7; D remains ambiguous. Trimming pared 2 bases from V and 2 bases from J, leaving 13 bases between. The germline V gene encodes CDR1 SNHLY and CDR2 FYNNEI. The CDR3 runs 15 residues. The CDR3 DNA reads TGTGCCAGCAGTGAAATACGTGGGCCCCCCTACGAGCAGTACTTC. This translates into CASSEIRGPPYEQYF.

The rearrangement links TRBV29-1 to TRBJ2-1, with TRBD2 matching over 10 bases. This CDR3 is built from 13 residues. The germline V gene has CDR1 SQVTM and CDR2 ANQGSEA. The V segment lost 7 bases and the J segment 4 bases; nucleotides outside the gene matches: 4. The chain's CDR3 is CSGRTSGYNEQFF. The CDR3, as DNA: TGCAGCGGGCGGACTAGCGGTTACAATGAGCAGTTCTTC.

The chain combines TRBV27 with TRBJ2-1; 13 nucleotides match TRBD2. Germline V gene lookup returns CDR1 MNHEY and CDR2 SMNVEV (reference sequence). V shed 5 bases, J shed 3 bases, and the junction held 4 bases outside the gene matches. CDR3 size: 16 residues. CDR3 nucleotides: TGTGCCAGCAGTCTCCGGACTAGCGGGAGCTACAATGAGCAGTTCTTC. This translates into CASSLRTSGSYNEQFF.

The rearrangement joins TRBV25-1 to TRBJ2-7; 11 bases fit TRBD2. The trim removed 1 base at V and 2 bases at J, leaving 7 bases unmatched. The CDR3 runs to 17 residues. Germline V lookup: CDR1 MGHDK, CDR2 SYGVNS. The CDR3 DNA follows: TGTGCCAGCAGTGAATGGCGGACTAGCGGGTACACCTACGAGCAGTACTTC. The encoded protein is CASSEWRTSGYTYEQYF.

The chain is built from TRBV5-4 and TRBJ1-1; maybe TRBD1 (5 bases). Trimming stripped 0 bases from V and 12 bases from J, with 12 bases between. This CDR3 comprises 12 residues. The germline gives CDR1 SGHNT, CDR2 YYREEE (reference sequence). The CDR3 nucleotides are TGTGCCAGCAGCTTGGCGCAGGGAGAAACTTTCTTT. This gives the protein CASSLAQGETFF.

The chain joins TRBV9 to TRBJ2-3; maybe TRBD1 (5 bases). The CDR3 is made up of 13 amino acids. CDR1 is SGDLS, CDR2 YYNGEE, per germline. Trimming left V 1 base short and J 6 bases short, with 9 bases between. The CDR3: CASSVQGMDTQYF. The CDR3 DNA reads as TGTGCCAGCAGCGTACAGGGAATGGATACGCAGTATTTT.

The chain combines TRBV13 with TRBJ2-7; D gene uncertain. The V end was cut by 2 bases, the J end by 0 bases, with 8 bases between. Germline loops: CDR1 PRHDT, CDR2 FYEKMQ (reference sequence). The length of the CDR3 is 14 residues. The CDR3 region is CASSLTVTSYEQYF. The CDR3 DNA reads as TGTGCCAGCAGCTTAACAGTGACCTCCTACGAGCAGTACTTC.

As to this clone: Other DNA sequences in the sample encode the same CDR3. The chain joins TRBV28 to TRBJ2-5; TRBD2 is a possible D gene (5 bases). Trimming removed 2 bases from V and 5 bases from J, with 9 bases in between. The germline gives CDR1 MDHEN, CDR2 SYDVKM. There are 13 residues in the CDR3. The CDR3 protein is CASSLGGWETQYF. The CDR3 nucleotides read TGTGCCAGCAGTTTAGGAGGATGGGAGACCCAGTACTTC.

V gene TRBV9 combines with J gene TRBJ2-2, with TRBD1 matching 7 bases. Germline V gene lookup returns CDR1 SGDLS and CDR2 YYNGEE. V was pared by 3 bases and J by 7 bases, with 12 bases of the junction left unmatched. CDR3 length: 16 amino acids. The CDR3 DNA follows: TGTGCCAGCAGCGATCCCTCCCGGGACAGCCTCGGGGAGCTGTTTTTT. It is translated as CASSDPSRDSLGELFF.

This chain uses TRBV28 with TRBJ2-2; D perhaps matches TRBD1 (6 bases). Trimming pared 2 bases from V and 6 bases from J, leaving 10 bases between. CDR1 and CDR2 from the germline V gene are MDHEN and SYDVKM. The CDR3 contains 14 residues. This CDR3 reads CASSLTPGAGELFF. In nucleotides, the CDR3 is TGTGCCAGCAGTTTAACCCCAGGGGCCGGGGAGCTGTTTTTT.

V and J are TRBV7-9 and TRBJ2-3, with a tentative D call TRBD1 (6 bases). Trimming took off 5 bases at V and 6 bases at J, with 24 bases between the two ends. The CDR3 extends over 17 amino acids. CDR1 and CDR2 (germline): SEHNR, FQNEAQ (reference sequence). This chain's CDR3 is CASSTHDGEYRVDTQYF. As DNA, the CDR3 is TGTGCCAGCAGCACCCACGACGGGGAATACAGGGTGGATACGCAGTATTTT. Full variable domain (remainder filled in from reference TRBV7-9 and TRBJ2-3): DTGVSQNPRHKITKRGQNVTFRCDPISEHNRLYWYRQTLGQGPEFLTYFQNEAQLEKSRLLSDRFSAERPKGSFSTLEIQRTEQGDSAMYLCASSTHDGEYRVDTQYFGPGTRLTVL.

The chain employs TRBV4-1 and TRBJ1-4, with D maybe TRBD1 (6 bases). Deletions cut 7 bases from V and 7 bases from J, with 25 bases between. The CDR3 extends over 17 amino acids. Germline V lookup: CDR1 MGHRA, CDR2 YSYEKL. This chain's CDR3 is CASTLVAGVAHTEKLFF. The CDR3 region has the DNA TGCGCCAGCACCCTAGTGGCAGGGGTGGCGCATACTGAAAAACTGTTTTTT.

The chain combines TRBV29-1 with TRBJ2-5; the D gene is possibly TRBD1 (5 bases). The J call may be incorrect, as the DNA end agrees better with TRBJ2-7. The CDR3 length is 13 residues. The germline V gene encodes CDR1 SQVTM and CDR2 ANQGSEA. CDR3 protein: CSVEGDRTYEQYF. The CDR3 DNA sequence: TGCAGCGTTGAGGGTGACAGAACCTACGAGCAGTACTTC.

The V call is TRBV9, the J call TRBJ2-1, with 7 bases aligning to TRBD2. The CDR3 runs to 16 residues. Unmatched junction bases numbered 9, after V lost 4 bases and J lost 2 bases. CDR1 is SGDLS and CDR2 is YYNGEE in the germline V gene. The CDR3 DNA reads as TGTGCCAGCAGCCCCCCCCGACGGGAGGCCTACAATGAGCAGTTCTTC. As protein: CASSPPRREAYNEQFF.

This clone was detected only once. V and J are TRBV27 and TRBJ1-4; tentative D call: TRBD1 (5 bases). The CDR3 consists of 14 residues. The germline V gene encodes CDR1 MNHEY and CDR2 SMNVEV (reference sequence). Trimming pared 3 bases from V and 4 bases from J, leaving 9 bases between. CDR3 bases: TGTGCCAGCAGTTTGAGACAGTTTAATGAAAAACTGTTTTTT. It codes for CASSLRQFNEKLFF. The entire variable domain, with the rest obtained from reference TRBV27 and TRBJ1-4, is as follows: EAQVTQNPRYLITVTGKKLTVTCSQNMNHEYMSWYRQDPGLGLRQIYYSMNVEVTDKGDVPEGYKVSRKEKRNFPLILESPSPNQTSLYFCASSLRQFNEKLFFGSGTQLSVL.

The chain links TRBV21-1 to TRBJ2-3; TRBD2, the table's D call, lacks a check against the DNA. TRBV21-1 is listed as a pseudogene. The CDR3 is made up of 19 amino acids. The CDR3 reads CASSKVRSSGKGSTDTQYF. CDR3 DNA sequence: TGTGCCAGCAGCAAAGTTAGGTCTAGCGGGAAGGGAAGCACAGATACGCAGTATTTT.

The CDR3 DNA is TGTGCCAGCAGCTGGGAGGATGGAGGCGTAAAAACCGGGGAGCTGTTTTTT. Amino acids: CASSWEDGGVKTGELFF. The chain recombines TRBV11-2 with TRBJ2-2; possibly TRBD2 for D (6 bases). Trimming pared 4 bases from V and 5 bases from J, leaving 20 bases between. This CDR3 contains 17 residues. Germline V gives CDR1 SGHAT, CDR2 FQNNGV. Based on the CDR3 plus reference TRBV11-2 and TRBJ2-2, the full variable domain is EAGVAQSPRYKIIEKRQSVAFWCNPISGHATLYWYQQILGQGPKLLIQFQNNGVVDDSQLPKDRFSAERLKGVDSTLKIQPAKLEDSAVYLCASSWEDGGVKTGELFFGEGSRLTVL.